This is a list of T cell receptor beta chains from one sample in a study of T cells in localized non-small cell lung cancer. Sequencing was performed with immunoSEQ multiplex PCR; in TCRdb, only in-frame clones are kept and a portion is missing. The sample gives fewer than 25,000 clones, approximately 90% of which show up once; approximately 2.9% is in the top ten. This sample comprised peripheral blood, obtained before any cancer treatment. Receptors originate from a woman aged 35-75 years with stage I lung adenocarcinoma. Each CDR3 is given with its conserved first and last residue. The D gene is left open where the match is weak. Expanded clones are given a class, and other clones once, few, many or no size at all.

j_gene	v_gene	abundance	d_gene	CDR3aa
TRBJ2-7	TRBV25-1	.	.	CASRAGTPYEQYF
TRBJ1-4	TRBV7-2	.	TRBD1	CASSLRQGYLNEKLFF
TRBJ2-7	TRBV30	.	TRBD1	CAWDRDTYEQYF
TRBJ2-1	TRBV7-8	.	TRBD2	CASSPTLAAYNEQFF
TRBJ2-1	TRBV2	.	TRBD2	CASREGLALTQSSYNEQFF
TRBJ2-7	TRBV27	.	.	CASGPEASGYEQYF
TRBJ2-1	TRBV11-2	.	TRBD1	CASSLGTGYNEQFF
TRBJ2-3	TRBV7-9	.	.	CASSLGPVEDTQYF
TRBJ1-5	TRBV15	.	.	CATSRDPGGGQPQHF
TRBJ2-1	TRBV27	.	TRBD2	CASAWGASGGYNEQFF
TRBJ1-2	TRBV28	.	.	CASTLTGTAYGYTF
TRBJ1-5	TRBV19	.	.	CASSQAGAWHSIQPQHF
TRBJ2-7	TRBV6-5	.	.	CASSRDGAYEQYF
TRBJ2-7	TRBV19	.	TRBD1	CASSTVGDRSSYEQYF
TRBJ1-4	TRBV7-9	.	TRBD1	CASSPGDRGSEKLFF
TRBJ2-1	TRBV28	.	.	CASSSTTPQYNEQFF
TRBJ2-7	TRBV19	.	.	CASSSSAELSPYEQYF
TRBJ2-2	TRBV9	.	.	CASSGRDNTGELFF
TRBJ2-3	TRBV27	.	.	CASSGWLGGTDTQYF
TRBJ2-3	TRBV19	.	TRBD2	CASSWAGESDTQYF
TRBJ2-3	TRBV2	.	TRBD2	CASSTGTSGTSTDTQYF
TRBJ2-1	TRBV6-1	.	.	CASRFASGDNEQFF
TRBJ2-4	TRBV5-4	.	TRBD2	CASSLGSGSGGRRNIQYF
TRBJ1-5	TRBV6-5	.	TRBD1	CASRLRGMGQPQHF
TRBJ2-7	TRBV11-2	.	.	CASSLVTVYEQYF
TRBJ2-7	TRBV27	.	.	CASRGHNSYEQYF
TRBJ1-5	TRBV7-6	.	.	CASSLGGFNNQPQHF
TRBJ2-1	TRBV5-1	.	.	CASSPPMGGGYDEQFF
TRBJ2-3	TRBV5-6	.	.	CASSLSWSASTDTQYF
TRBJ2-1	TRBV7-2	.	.	CASSFLGGGNTEQFF
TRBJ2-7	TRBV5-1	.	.	CASSRDSYEQYF
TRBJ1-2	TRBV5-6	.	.	CASSLGRYGYTF
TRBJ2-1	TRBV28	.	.	CASSSTGYNEQFF
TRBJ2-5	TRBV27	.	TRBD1	CASSEGQGTLQETQYF
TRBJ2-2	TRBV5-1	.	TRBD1	CASSLTADRVELFF
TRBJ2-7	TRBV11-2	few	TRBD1	CASSGTGVLYEQYF
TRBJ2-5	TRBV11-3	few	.	CASSSQETQYF
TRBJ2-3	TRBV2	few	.	CASKVSASVDTQYF
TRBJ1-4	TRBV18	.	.	CASSGGNPGANEKLFF
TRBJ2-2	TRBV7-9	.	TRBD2	CATRRPSGSGELFF
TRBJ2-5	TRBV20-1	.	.	CSASIEGTQYF
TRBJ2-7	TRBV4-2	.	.	CASSQDKWSYEQYF
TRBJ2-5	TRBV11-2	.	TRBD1	CASSQGGWETQYF
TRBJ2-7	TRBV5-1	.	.	CASSQNPGTPYEQYF
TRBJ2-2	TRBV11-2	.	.	CASSLFPTGTGELFF
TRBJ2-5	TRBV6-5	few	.	CASSQTRSGTQYF
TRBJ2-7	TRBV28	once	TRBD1	CASRATGPRYEQYF
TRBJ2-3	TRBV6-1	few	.	CASSDRAGRTDTQYF
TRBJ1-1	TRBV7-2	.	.	CASSFNRPTEAFF
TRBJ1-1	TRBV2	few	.	CASKWGSEAFF
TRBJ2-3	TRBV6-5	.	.	CASSYSKSRWDTQYF
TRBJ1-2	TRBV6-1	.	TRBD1	CASSERTGLGGYTF